This TCR beta chain was found in a study of blood T cell repertoires in COVID-19 (dated by TCRdb to about 2020). About the full investigation: The collaborator samples originated in the United States, Italy and Spain and spanned the acute and convalescent phases of COVID-19. Nearly every sample came with metadata listing a de-identified subject ID, COVID-19 status, age in years and sex. The repertoires were released in a freely available public database intended as a resource for research on the immune response to SARS-CoV-2. The material from the prospective study consisted of cDNA or gDNA derived from T cells, B-cell-depleted T cells, or PBMCs. HLA class I and class II types, where available, came from metadata supplied by the sample provider rather than from assay-based typing. Samples were obtained from the ongoing ImmuneRACE study (first 160 participants) and from 1,254 subjects provided by 6 global collaborators. Subjects who had been exposed to COVID-19, were actively infected with it, or had recovered from it provided the deeply sampled blood TCRbeta repertoires that made up the dataset.

Overall study outcomes, separate from this receptor: Clinical and demographic metadata were provided uncurated, with the amount varying by source and participant.

TCRbeta CDR3 regions were amplified from genomic DNA using the immunoSEQ Assay, a bias-controlled multiplex PCR. Per the authors' processing: Nucleated cell counts per sample were estimated from amplification of reference gene primers within the assay. Sequence reads were collapsed and filtered to measure the absolute abundance of every unique TCRbeta CDR3 rearrangement. For each sample, productive Simpson clonality was calculated as the square root of Simpson's diversity index across productive rearrangements. Drawn from immuneACCESS, this table holds only the in-frame rearrangements with V and J called that TCRdb kept. Clones are partly lost; checked studies trace under half to an unresolved V gene and leave the rest unexplained. V and J calls and clone size are as listed in that table; D and trimming were resolved from the DNA. This sample comprises roughly 300,000 clones, 75% to 95% of them detected only once. The leading ten clones occupy roughly 6.8% of the sample.

In Seattle, one collaborating source enrolled patients while the infection was active and tracked those patients longitudinally over the course of disease. Each collaborating institution followed its own protocols to collect whole blood in K2EDTA tubes. For TCRbeta analysis, collaborators shipped samples as frozen whole blood, isolated PBMCs, or DNA extracted from either of those sample types. Concerning this clone: Its antigen specificity is not known. Base-call qualities are not available, and no considerably larger clone is one nucleotide away.

Taken from cysteine to phenylalanine, the CDR3 has 15 residues. Just CDR3 DNA is preserved here, 45 bases in frame from base 1. The germline V gene (reference sequence) gives CDR1 as SEHNR and CDR2 as FQNEAQ. V trim: 3 bases; J trim: 1 base; unmatched bases: 5. The clonotype comes from a woman between 25 and 40 years old with COVID-19, enrolled during active disease. Rearrangement joined TRBV7-9 to TRBJ2-5, and TRBD2 aligns with 7 junction nucleotides. The sequenced material came from peripheral blood. The sequence in DNA is TGTGCCAGCAGCTTCCCGAGACTAGCCCAAGAGACCCAGTACTTC. Its translation is CASSFPRLAQETQYF.